What follows are 4 T cell receptor beta chains derived from one specimen sequenced in a study of memory CD4+ T cells and cytomegalovirus serostatus. Data came from immunoSEQ multiplex PCR; TCRdb stores just in-frame clones and leaves some out. In the table there are 45,000 to 50,000 clones, around four fifths of which are singletons. The sort gate was single viable CD3+CD4+CD8-CD45RO+ cells for memory CD4+ T cells. Sample: memory CD4+ T cells from blood. Receptors were obtained from an adult in good health and CMV-seronegative.

The chain joins TRBV2 to TRBJ1-2, with a weak D call TRBD1 (6 bases). V gave up 0 bases and J gave up 4 bases, with 18 bases separating them. Germline V lookup: CDR1 SNHLY, CDR2 FYNNEI. The CDR3 runs to 17 residues. The CDR3 loop is CASSEAQVGGAGYGYTF. The CDR3 nucleotides are TGTGCCAGCAGTGAAGCCCAGGTCGGGGGGGCGGGCTATGGCTACACCTTC.

This clone appeared a single time. The chain links TRBV5-1 to TRBJ2-1; D call uncertain. Trimming took off 1 base at V and 2 bases at J, with 10 bases between the two ends. The germline gives CDR1 SGHRS, CDR2 YFSETQ. This CDR3 has 15 amino acids. CDR3 sequence: CASSLSSSAYNEQFF. In DNA, the CDR3 is TGCGCCAGCAGCTTGTCCTCGAGTGCCTACAATGAGCAGTTCTTC.

The chain combines TRBV5-1 with TRBJ2-1; 11 bases fit TRBD2. The length of the CDR3 is 15 residues. In germline, CDR1 is SGHRS, CDR2 YFSETQ. V lost 0 bases, J lost 8 bases, and 4 bases stayed unmatched. DNA for the CDR3: TGCGCCAGCAGCTTGGGACTAGCGGGATCCCATGAGCAGTTCTTC. Protein sequence: CASSLGLAGSHEQFF.

The chain couples TRBV29-1 to TRBJ1-2, with D perhaps matching TRBD1 (5 bases). V lost 6 bases, J lost 3 bases, and 14 bases lay in between. Germline loops: CDR1 SQVTM, CDR2 ANQGSEA. This CDR3 contains 13 residues. The CDR3 loop reads CSVQGPTDYGYTF. CDR3 DNA sequence: TGCAGCGTCCAGGGACCCACGGACTATGGCTACACCTTC.